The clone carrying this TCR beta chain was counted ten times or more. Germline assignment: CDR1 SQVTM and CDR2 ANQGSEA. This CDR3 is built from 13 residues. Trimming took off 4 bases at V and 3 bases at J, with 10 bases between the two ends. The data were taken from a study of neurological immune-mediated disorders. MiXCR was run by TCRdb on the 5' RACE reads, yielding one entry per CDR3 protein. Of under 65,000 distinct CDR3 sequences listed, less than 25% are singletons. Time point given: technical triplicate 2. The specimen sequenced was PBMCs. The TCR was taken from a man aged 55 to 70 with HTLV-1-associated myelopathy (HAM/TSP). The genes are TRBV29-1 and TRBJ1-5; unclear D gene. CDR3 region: CSVAPGDNQPQHF. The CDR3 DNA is TGCAGCGTTGCCCCAGGTGACAATCAGCCCCAGCATTTT.